This T cell receptor beta chain was captured in a study of T cells in Graves' hyperthyroidism and ophthalmopathy. Germline values: CDR1 LGHDT, CDR2 YNNKEL (reference sequence). With V trimmed by 3 bases and J by 15 bases, 8 bases remained unmatched. This CDR3 spans 12 amino acids. This clonotype was counted ten times or more. Its target is not known. Regions amplified from RNA transcripts were the TCR beta CDR3 regions. A set of HTBI primers served as the primers for a first-round RT-PCR of the TCR CDR3. TCRdb recomputed calls from the multiplex PCR reads with MiXCR, one row per CDR3 protein. The data show under 350,000 distinct CDR3 sequences, with around 23% seen just once and under 55% held by the top ten. Regarding the study as a whole: Blood shared most expanded thyroid clonotypes above 0.001.

The sequencing sample was made of blood. This chain connects TRBV3-1 to TRBJ2-1; TRBD2 agrees at 7 bases. This clonotype was sampled from a woman between 45 and 60 years old with Graves' hyperthyroidism. In DNA form, the CDR3 reads TGTGCCAGCAGCCATACGTGGGAGGGACGGTTCTTC. Translation gives CASSHTWEGRFF.